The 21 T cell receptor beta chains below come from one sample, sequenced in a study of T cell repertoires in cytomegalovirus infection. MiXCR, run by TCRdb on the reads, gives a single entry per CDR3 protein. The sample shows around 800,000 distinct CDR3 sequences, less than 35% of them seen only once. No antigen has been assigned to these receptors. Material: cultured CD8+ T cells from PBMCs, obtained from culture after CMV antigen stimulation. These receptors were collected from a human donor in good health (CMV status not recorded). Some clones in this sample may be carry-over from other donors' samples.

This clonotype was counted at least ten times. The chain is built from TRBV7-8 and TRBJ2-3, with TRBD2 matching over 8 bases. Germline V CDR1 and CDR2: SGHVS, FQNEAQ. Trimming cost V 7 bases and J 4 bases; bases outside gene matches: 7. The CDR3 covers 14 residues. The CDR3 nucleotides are TGTGCCAGCATCTCTCGGGGGGGCGCAGATACGCAGTATTTT. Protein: CASISRGGADTQYF.

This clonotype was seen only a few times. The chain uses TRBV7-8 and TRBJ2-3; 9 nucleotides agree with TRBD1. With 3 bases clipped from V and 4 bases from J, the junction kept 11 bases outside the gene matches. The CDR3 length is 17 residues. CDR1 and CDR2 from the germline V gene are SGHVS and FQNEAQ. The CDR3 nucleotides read TGTGCCAGCAGCTTTCCCCAGGACAGGGGTGCATCAGATACGCAGTATTTT. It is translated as CASSFPQDRGASDTQYF. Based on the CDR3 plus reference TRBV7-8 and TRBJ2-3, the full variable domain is GAGVSQSPRYKVAKRGQDVALRCDPISGHVSLFWYQQALGQGPEFLTYFQNEAQLDKSGLPSDRFFAERPEGSVSTLKIQRTQQEDSAVYLCASSFPQDRGASDTQYFGPGTRLTVL.

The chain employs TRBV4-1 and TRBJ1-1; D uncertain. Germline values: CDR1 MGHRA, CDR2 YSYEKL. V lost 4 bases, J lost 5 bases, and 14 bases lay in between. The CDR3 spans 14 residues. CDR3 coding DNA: TGCGCCAGCAGCCCCCCCGGGCGGGTTACTGAAGCTTTCTTT. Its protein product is CASSPPGRVTEAFF.

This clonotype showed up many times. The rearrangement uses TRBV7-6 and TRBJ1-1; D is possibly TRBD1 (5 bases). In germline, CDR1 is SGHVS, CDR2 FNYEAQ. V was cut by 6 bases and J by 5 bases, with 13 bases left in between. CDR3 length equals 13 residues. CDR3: CASSADGGTEAFF. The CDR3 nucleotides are TGTGCCAGCAGTGCAGACGGGGGAACTGAAGCTTTCTTT.

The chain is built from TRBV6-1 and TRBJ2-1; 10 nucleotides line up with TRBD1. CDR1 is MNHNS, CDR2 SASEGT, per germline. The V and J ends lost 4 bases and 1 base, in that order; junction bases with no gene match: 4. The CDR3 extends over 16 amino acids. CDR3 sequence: CASSVGQGTSYNEQFF. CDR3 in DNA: TGTGCCAGCAGTGTGGGACAGGGGACTTCCTACAATGAGCAGTTCTTC.

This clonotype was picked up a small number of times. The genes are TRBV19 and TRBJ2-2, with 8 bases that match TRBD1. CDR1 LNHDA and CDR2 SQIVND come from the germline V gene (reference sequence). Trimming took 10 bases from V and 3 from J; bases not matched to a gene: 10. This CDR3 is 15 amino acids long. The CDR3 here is CATPGQGIDTGELFF. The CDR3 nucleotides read TGTGCCACTCCCGGACAGGGAATTGACACCGGGGAGCTGTTTTTT.

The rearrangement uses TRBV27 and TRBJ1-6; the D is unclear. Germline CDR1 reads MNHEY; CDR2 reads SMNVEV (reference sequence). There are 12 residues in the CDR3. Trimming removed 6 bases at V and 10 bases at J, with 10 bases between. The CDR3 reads CASSTAVSPLHF. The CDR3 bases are TGTGCCAGCAGCACAGCTGTCTCACCCCTCCACTTT.

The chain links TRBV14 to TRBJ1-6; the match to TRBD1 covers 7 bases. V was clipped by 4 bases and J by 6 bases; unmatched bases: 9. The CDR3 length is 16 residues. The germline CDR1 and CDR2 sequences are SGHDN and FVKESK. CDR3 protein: CASSPYRGPRNSPLHF. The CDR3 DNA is TGTGCCAGCAGCCCTTACAGGGGCCCTCGTAATTCACCCCTCCACTTT.

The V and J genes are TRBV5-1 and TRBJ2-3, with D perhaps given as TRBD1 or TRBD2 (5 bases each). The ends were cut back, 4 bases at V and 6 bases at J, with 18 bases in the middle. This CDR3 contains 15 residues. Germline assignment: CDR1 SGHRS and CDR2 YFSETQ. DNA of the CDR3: TGCGCCAGCAGCCTCTATAGCGAGGGGACGGATACGCAGTATTTT. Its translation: CASSLYSEGTDTQYF.

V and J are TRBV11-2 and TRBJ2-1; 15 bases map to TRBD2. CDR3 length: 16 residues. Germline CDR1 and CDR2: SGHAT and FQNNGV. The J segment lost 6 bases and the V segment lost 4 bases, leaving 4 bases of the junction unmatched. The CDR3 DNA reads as TGTGCCAGCAGCTGGACTAGCGGGGGGGCGATCAATGAGCAGTTCTTC. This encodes CASSWTSGGAINEQFF.

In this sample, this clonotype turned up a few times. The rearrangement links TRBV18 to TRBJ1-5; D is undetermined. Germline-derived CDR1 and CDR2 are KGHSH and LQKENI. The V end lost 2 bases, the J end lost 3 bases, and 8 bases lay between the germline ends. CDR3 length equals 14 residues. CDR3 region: CASSPTSYNQPQHF. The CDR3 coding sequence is TGTGCCAGCTCACCAACGTCTTACAATCAGCCCCAGCATTTT. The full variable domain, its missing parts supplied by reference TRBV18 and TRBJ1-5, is NAGVMQNPRHLVRRRGQEARLRCSPMKGHSHVYWYRQLPEEGLKFMVYLQKENIIDESGMPKERFSAEFPKEGPSILRIQQVVRGDSAAYFCASSPTSYNQPQHFGDGTRLSIL.

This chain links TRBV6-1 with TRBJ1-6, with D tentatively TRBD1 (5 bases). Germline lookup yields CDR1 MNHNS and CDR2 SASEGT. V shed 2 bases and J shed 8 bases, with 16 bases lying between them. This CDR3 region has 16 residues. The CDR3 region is CASSENHPGPYSPLHF. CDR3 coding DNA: TGTGCCAGCAGTGAAAATCATCCAGGGCCTTATTCACCCCTCCACTTT.

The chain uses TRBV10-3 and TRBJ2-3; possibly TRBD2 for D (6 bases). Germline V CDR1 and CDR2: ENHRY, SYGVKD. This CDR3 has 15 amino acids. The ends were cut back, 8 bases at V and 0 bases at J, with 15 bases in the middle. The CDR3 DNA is TGTGCCATCCATCCGGGGGACCCAAGCACAGATACGCAGTATTTT. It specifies CAIHPGDPSTDTQYF.

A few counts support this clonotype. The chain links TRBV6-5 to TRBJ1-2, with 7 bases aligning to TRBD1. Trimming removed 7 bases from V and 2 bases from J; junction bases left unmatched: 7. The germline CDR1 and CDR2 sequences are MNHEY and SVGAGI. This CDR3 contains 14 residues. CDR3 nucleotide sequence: TGTGCCAGCATTGGACAGGATATCAACTATGGCTACACCTTC. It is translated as CASIGQDINYGYTF.

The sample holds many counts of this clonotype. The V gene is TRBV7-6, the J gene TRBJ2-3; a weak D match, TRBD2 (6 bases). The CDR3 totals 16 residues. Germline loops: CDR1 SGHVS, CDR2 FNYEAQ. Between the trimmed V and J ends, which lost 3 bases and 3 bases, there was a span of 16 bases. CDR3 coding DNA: TGTGCCAGCAGCTTCGGTCAGGGAGGACTAACAGATACGCAGTATTTT. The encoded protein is CASSFGQGGLTDTQYF.

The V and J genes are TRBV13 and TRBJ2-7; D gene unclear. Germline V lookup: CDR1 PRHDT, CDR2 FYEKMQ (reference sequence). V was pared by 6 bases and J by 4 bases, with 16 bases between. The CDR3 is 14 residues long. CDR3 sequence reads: CASSFGSRDYEQYF. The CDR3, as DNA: TGTGCCAGCAGTTTCGGGTCCAGAGATTACGAGCAGTACTTC. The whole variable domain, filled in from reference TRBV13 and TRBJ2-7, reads AAGVIQSPRHLIKEKRETATLKCYPIPRHDTVYWYQQGPGQDPQFLISFYEKMQSDKGSIPDRFSAQQFSDYHSELNMSSLELGDSALYFCASSFGSRDYEQYFGPGTRLTVT.

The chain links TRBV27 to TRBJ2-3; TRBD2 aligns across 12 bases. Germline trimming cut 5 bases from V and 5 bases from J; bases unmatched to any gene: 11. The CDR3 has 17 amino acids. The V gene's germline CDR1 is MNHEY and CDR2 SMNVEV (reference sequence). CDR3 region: CASSPRASGGARDTQYF. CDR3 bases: TGTGCCAGCAGTCCCCGTGCTAGCGGGGGGGCCCGAGATACGCAGTATTTT.

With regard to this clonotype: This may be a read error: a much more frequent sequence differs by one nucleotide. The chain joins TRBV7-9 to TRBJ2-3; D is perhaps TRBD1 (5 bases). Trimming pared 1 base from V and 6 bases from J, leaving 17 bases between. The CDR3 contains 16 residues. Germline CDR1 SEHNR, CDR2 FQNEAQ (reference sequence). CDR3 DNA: TGTGCCAGCAGCTTAGTTCGTTCTGGACAATGGGATACGCAGTATTTT. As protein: CASSLVRSGQWDTQYF.

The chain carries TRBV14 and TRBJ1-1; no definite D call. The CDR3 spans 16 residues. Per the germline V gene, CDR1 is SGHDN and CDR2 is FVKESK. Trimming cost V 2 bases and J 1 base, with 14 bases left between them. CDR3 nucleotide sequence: TGTGCCAGCAGCCAATTGGTGCCCGCTCCGAACACTGAAGCTTTCTTT. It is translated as CASSQLVPAPNTEAFF.

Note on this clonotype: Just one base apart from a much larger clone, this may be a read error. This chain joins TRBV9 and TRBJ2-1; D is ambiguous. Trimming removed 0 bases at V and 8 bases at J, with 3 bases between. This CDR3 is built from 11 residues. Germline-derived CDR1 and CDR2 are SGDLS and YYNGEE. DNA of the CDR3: TGTGCCAGCAGCGTAGGTCATGAGCAGTTCTTC. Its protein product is CASSVGHEQFF.

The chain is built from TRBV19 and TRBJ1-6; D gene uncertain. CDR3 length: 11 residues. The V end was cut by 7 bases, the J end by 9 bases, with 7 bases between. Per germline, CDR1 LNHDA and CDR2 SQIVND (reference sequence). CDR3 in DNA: TGTGCCAGTACATCCGGTTCACCCCTCCACTTT. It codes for CASTSGSPLHF.